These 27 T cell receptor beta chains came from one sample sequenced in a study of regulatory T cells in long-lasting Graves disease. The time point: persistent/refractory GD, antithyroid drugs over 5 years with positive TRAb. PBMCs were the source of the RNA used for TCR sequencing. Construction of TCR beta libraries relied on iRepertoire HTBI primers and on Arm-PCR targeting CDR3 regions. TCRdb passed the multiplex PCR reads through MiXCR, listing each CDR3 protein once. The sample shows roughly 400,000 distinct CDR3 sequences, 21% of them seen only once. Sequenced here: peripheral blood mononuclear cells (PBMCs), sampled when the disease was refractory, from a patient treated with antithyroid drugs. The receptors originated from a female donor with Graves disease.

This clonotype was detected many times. The CDR3 sequence is CASSYRRVGGREETQYF. The DNA of the CDR3 is TGTGCCAGCAGTTACAGAAGGGTTGGCGGGAGGGAAGAGACCCAGTACTTC. V gene TRBV6-2 or TRBV6-3 combines with J gene TRBJ2-5; 9 nucleotides align to TRBD2. After removal of 2 bases from V and 3 bases from J, the junction contained 10 bases not matched to a gene. CDR3 length equals 17 residues. Germline V gene sequence: CDR1 MNHEY, CDR2 SVGEGT.

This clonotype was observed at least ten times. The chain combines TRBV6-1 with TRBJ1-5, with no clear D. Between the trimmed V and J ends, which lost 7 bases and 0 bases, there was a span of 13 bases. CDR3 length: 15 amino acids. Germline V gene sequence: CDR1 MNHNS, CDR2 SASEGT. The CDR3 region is CASNEEPYSNQPQHF. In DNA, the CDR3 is TGTGCCAGCAACGAGGAGCCATATAGCAATCAGCCCCAGCATTTT.

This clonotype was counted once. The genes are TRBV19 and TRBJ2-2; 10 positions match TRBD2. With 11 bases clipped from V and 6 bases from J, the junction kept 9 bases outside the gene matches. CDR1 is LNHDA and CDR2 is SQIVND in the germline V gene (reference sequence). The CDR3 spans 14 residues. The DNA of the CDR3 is TGTGCCGCCAGGGGGGGGACTAGCGCCGGGGAGCTGTTTTTT. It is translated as CAARGGTSAGELFF.

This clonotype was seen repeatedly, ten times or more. The CDR3 is CASSDTGGGEKLFF. CDR3 nucleotide sequence: TGTGCCAGTAGCGACACAGGGGGCGGTGAAAAACTGTTTTTT. V and J are TRBV19 and TRBJ1-4; 9 bases line up with TRBD1. J lost 7 bases, V lost 6 bases, and 6 bases had no gene match. The CDR3 length is 14 residues. CDR1 and CDR2 (germline): LNHDA, SQIVND (reference sequence). Full variable domain (remainder filled in from reference TRBV19 and TRBJ1-4): DGGITQSPKYLFRKEGQNVTLSCEQNLNHDAMYWYRQDPGQGLRLIYYSQIVNDFQKGDIAEGYSVSREKKESFPLTVTSAQKNPTAFYLCASSDTGGGEKLFFGSGTQLSVL.

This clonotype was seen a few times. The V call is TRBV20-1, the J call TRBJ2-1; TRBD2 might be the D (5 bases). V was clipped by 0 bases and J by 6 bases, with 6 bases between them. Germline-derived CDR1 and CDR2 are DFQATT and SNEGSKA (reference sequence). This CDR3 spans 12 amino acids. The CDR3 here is CSAREGANEQFF. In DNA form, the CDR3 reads TGCAGTGCTAGAGAGGGAGCCAATGAGCAGTTCTTC.

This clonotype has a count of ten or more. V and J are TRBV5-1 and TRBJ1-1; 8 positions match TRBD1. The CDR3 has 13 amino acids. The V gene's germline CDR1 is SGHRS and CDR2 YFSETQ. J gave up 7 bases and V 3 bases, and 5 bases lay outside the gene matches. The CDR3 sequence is CASSSGQGHEAFF. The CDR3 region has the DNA TGCGCCAGCAGCTCAGGACAGGGCCATGAAGCTTTCTTT.

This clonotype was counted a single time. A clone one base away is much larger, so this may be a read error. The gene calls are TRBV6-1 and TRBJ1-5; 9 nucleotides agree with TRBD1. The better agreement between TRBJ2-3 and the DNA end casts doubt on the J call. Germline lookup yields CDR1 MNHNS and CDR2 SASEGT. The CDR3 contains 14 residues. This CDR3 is CASRDGQGYQPQYF. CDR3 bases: TGTGCCAGCAGGGACGGACAGGGGTACCAGCCCCAGTATTTT.

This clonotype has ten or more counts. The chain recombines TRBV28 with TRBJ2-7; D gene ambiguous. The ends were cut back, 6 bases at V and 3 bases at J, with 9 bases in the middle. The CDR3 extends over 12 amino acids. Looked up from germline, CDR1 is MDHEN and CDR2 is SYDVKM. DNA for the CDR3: TGTGCCAGCAGATCGGGCAGCTACGAGCAGTACTTC. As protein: CASRSGSYEQYF.

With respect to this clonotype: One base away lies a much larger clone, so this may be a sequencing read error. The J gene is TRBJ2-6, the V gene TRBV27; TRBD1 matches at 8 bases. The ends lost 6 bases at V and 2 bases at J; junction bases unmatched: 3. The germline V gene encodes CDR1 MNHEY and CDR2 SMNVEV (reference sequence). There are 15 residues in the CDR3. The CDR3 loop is CASSDRGPGANVLTF. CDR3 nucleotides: TGTGCCAGCAGCGACAGGGGCCCTGGGGCCAACGTCCTGACTTTC. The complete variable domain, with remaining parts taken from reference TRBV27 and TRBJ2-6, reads EAQVTQNPRYLITVTGKKLTVTCSQNMNHEYMSWYRQDPGLGLRQIYYSMNVEVTDKGDVPEGYKVSRKEKRNFPLILESPSPNQTSLYFCASSDRGPGANVLTFGAGSRLTVL.

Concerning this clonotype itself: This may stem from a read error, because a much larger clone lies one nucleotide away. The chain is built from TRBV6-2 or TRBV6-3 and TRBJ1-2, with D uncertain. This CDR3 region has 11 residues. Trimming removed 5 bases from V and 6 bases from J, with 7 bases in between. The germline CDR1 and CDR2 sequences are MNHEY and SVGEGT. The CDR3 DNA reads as TGTGCCAGCAGTGGACCCGATGGCTACACCTTC. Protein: CASSGPDGYTF.

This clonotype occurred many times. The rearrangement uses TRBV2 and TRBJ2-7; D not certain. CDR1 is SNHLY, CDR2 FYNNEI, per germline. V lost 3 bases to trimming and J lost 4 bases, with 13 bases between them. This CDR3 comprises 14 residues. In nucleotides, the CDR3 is TGTGCCAGCAGTGAGTTGGACCGCGAATACGAGCAGTACTTC. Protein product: CASSELDREYEQYF.

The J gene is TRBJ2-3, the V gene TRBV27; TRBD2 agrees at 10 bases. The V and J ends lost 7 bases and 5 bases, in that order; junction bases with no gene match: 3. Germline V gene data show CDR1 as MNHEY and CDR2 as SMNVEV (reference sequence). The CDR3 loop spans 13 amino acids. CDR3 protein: CASKRLAGDTQYF. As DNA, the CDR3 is TGTGCCAGCAAACGACTAGCGGGAGATACGCAGTATTTT.

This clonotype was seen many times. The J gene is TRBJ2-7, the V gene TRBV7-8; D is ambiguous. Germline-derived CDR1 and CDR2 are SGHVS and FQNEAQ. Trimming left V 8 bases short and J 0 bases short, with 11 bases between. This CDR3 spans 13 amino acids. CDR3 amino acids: CASSSGGSYEQYF. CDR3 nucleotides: TGTGCCAGCTCTTCTGGCGGCTCCTACGAGCAGTACTTC. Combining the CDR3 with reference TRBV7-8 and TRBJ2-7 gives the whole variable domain GAGVSQSPRYKVAKRGQDVALRCDPISGHVSLFWYQQALGQGPEFLTYFQNEAQLDKSGLPSDRFFAERPEGSVSTLKIQRTQQEDSAVYLCASSSGGSYEQYFGPGTRLTVT.

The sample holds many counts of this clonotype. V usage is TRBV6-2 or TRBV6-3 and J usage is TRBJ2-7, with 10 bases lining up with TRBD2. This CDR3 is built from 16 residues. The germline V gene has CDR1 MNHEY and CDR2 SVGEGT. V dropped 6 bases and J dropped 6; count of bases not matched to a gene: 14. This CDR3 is CASRTTSGTSDPEQYF. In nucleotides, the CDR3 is TGTGCCAGCAGAACCACGTCCGGGACTAGCGATCCCGAGCAGTACTTC.

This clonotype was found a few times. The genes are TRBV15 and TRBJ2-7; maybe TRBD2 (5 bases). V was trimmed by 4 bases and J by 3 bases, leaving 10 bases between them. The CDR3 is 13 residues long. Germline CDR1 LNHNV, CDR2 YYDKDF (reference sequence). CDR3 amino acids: CATSTGLDYEQYF. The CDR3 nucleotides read TGTGCCACCAGCACGGGGTTGGACTACGAGCAGTACTTC.

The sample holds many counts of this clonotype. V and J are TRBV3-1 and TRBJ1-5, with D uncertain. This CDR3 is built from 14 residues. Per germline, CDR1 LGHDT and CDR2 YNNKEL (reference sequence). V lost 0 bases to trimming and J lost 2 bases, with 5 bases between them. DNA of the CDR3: TGTGCCAGCAGCCAAGATGTACGCAATCAGCCCCAGCATTTT. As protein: CASSQDVRNQPQHF.

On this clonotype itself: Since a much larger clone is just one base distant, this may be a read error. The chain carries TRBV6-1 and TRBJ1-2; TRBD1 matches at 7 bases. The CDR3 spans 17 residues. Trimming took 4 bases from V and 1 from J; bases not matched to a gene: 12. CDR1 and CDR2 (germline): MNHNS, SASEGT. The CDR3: CASSARDSTAYNYGYTF. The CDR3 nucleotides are TGTGCCAGCAGTGCTCGGGACAGCACCGCGTATAACTATGGCTACACCTTC.

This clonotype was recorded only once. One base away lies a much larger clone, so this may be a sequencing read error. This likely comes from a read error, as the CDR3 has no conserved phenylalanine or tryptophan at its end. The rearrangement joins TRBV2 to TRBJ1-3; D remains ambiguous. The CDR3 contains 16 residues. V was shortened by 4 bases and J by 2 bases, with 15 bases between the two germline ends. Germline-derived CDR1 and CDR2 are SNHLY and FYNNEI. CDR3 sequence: CASSAKTPIPGNTIYS. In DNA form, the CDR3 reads TGTGCCAGCAGTGCAAAAACGCCCATACCTGGAAACACCATATATTCT.

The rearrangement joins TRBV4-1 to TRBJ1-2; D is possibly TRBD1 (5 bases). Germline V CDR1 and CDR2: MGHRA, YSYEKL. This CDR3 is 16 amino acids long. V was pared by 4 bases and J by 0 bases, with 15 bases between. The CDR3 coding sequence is TGCGCCAGCAGCCCGCTCGGGACGGCAGCTAACTATGGCTACACCTTC. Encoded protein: CASSPLGTAANYGYTF.

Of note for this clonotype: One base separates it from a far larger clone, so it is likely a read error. The CDR3 DNA reads as TGTGCCGGCAGTTTACAGGGTCAAGAGACCCAGTACTTC. It encodes CAGSLQGQETQYF. This chain connects TRBV28 to TRBJ2-7; the D gene is possibly TRBD1 (6 bases). The DNA end favors TRBJ2-5, so the J call may be wrong. Per the germline V gene, CDR1 is MDHEN and CDR2 is SYDVKM. The CDR3 covers 13 residues.

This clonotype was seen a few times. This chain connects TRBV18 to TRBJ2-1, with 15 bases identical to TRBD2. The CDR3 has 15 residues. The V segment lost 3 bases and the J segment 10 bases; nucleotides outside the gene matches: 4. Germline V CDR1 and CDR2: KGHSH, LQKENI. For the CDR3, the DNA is TGTGCCAGCTCACCGGGACTAGCGGGAGGACGCGAGCAGTTCTTC. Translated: CASSPGLAGGREQFF.

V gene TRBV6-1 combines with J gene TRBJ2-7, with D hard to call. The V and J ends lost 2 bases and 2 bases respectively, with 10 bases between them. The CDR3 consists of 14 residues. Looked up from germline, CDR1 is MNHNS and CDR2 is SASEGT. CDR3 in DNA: TGTGCCAGCAGTGAATTTCCAGAACCCTACGAGCAGTACTTC. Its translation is CASSEFPEPYEQYF.

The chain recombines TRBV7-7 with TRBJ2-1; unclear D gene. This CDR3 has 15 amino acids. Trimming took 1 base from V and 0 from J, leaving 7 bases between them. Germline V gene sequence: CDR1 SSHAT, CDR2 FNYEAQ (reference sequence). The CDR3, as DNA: TGTGCCAGCAGCTTAGACATGAGCTCCTACAATGAGCAGTTCTTC. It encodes CASSLDMSSYNEQFF.

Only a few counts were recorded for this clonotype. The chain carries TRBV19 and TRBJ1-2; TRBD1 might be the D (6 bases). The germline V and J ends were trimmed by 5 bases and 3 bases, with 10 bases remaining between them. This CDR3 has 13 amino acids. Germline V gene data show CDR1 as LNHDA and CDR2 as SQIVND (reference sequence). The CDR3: CASSQQGHYGYTF. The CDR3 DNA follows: TGTGCCAGTAGTCAACAGGGTCACTATGGCTACACCTTC.

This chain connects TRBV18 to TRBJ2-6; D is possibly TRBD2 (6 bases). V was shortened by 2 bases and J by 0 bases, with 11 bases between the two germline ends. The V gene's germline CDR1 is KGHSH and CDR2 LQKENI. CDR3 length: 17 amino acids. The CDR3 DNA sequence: TGTGCCAGCTCACCAGGGGGGATGTCCTCTGGGGCCAACGTCCTGACTTTC. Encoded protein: CASSPGGMSSGANVLTF.

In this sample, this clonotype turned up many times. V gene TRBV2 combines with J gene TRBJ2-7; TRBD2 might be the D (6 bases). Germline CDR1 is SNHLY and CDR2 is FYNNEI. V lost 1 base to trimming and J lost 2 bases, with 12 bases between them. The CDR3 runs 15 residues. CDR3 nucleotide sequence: TGTGCCAGCAGTGAAGAGGTGGGAGGAACCTACGAGCAGTACTTC. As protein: CASSEEVGGTYEQYF.

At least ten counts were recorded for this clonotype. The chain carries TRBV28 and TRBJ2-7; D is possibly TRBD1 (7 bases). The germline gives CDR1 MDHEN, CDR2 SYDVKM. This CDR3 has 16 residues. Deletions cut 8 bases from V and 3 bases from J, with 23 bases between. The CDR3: CASQQGPSASLYEQYF. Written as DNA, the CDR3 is TGTGCCAGCCAACAGGGGCCTAGCGCCAGTCTCTACGAGCAGTACTTC. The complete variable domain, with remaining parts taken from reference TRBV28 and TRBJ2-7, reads DVKVTQSSRYLVKRTGEKVFLECVQDMDHENMFWYRQDPGLGLRLIYFSYDVKMKEKGDIPEGYSVSREKKERFSLILESASTNQTSMYLCASQQGPSASLYEQYFGPGTRLTVT.